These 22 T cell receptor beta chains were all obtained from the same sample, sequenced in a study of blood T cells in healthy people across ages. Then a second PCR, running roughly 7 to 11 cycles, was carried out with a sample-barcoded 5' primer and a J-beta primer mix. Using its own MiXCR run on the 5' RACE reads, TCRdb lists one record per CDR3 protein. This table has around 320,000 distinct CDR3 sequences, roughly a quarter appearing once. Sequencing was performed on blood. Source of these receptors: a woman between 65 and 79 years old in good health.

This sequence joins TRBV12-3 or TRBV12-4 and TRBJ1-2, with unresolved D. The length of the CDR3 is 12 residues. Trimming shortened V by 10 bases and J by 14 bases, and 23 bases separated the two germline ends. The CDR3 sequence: CATTILEGTRTF. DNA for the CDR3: TGTGCCACCACAATTTTGGAAGGAACAAGGACCTTC.

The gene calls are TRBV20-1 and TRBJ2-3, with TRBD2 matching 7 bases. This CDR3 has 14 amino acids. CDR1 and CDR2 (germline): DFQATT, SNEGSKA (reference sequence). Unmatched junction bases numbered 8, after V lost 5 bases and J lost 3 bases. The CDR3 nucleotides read TGCAGTGCTGATGGGGGACTACGAACAGATACGCAGTATTTT. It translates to CSADGGLRTDTQYF.

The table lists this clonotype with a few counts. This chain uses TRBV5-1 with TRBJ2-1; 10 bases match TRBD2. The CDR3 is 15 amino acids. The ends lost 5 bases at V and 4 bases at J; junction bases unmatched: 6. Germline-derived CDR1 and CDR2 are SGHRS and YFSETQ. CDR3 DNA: TGCGCCAGCAGAAATAGCGGGAGGCAGTACAATGAGCAGTTCTTC. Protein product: CASRNSGRQYNEQFF.

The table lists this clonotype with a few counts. The CDR3 bases are TGTGCCAGCAGTTACCAGAGGGCTGGGGCCAACGTCCTGACTTTC. It is translated as CASSYQRAGANVLTF. V gene TRBV28 combines with J gene TRBJ2-6; possible D gene TRBD2, 5 bases. The V end lost 4 bases, the J end lost 2 bases, and 9 bases lay between the germline ends. The CDR3 consists of 15 residues. Germline CDR1 reads MDHEN; CDR2 reads SYDVKM.

Here the CDR3 reads CASSKFSTSGRATGELFF. CDR3 nucleotide sequence: TGTGCCAGCAGCAAATTCTCGACTAGCGGGAGGGCCACCGGGGAGCTGTTTTTT. The chain joins TRBV7-6 to TRBJ2-2; 14 bases map to TRBD2. CDR1 is SGHVS and CDR2 is FNYEAQ in the germline V gene. The CDR3 length is 18 residues. After removal of 5 bases from V and 4 bases from J, the junction contained 9 bases not matched to a gene. Full variable domain (outside the CDR3, taken from reference TRBV7-6 and TRBJ2-2): GAGVSQSPRYKVTKRGQDVALRCDPISGHVSLYWYRQALGQGPEFLTYFNYEAQQDKSGLPNDRFSAERPEGSISTLTIQRTEQRDSAMYRCASSKFSTSGRATGELFFGEGSRLTVL.

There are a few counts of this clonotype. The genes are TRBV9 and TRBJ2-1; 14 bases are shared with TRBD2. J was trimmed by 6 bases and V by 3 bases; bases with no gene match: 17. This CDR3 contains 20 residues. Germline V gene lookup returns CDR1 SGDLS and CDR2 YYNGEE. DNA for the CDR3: TGTGCCAGCAGCGGGCCGGGACAGGGGGCCGGACTAGCGGGAGGCAATGAGCAGTTCTTC. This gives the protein CASSGPGQGAGLAGGNEQFF.

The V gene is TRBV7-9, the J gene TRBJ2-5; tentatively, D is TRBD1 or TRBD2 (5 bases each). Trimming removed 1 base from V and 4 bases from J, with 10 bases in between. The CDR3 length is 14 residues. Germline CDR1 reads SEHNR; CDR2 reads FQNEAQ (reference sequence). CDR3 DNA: TGTGCCAGCAGCTTAGAGGGGACGGGAGAGACCCAGTACTTC. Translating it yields CASSLEGTGETQYF.

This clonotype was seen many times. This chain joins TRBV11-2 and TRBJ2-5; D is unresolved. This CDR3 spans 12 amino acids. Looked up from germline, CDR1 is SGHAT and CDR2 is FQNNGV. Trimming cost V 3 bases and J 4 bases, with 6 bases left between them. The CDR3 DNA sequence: TGTGCCAGCAGCTTTAAGAGAGAGACCCAGTACTTC. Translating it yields CASSFKRETQYF.

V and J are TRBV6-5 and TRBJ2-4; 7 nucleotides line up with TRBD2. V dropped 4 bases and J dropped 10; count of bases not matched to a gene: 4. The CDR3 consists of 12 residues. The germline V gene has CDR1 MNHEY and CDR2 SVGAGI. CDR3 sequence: CASSWTGGIQYF. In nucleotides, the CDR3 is TGTGCCAGCAGTTGGACGGGAGGAATTCAGTACTTC.

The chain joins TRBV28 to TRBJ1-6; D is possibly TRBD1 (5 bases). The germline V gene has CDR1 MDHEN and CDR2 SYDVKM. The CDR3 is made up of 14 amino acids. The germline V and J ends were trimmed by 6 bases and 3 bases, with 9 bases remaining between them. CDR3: CASRGDYYNSPLHF. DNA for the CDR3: TGTGCCAGCAGGGGGGATTACTATAATTCACCCCTCCACTTT.

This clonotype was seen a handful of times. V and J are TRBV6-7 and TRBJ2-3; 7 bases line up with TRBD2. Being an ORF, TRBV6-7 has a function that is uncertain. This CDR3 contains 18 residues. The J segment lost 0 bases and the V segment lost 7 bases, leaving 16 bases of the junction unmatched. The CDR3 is CASNSGCGSNSSTDTQYF. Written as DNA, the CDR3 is TGTGCCAGCAACTCGGGCTGCGGGAGTAATAGTAGCACAGATACGCAGTATTTT.

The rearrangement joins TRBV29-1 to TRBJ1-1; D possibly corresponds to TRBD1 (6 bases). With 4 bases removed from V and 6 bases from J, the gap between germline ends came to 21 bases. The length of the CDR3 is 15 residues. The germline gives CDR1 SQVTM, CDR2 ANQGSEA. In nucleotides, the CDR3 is TGCAGCGTTGTTCTTCCTCTACAGGGCTCGGCTGAAGCTTTCTTT. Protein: CSVVLPLQGSAEAFF.

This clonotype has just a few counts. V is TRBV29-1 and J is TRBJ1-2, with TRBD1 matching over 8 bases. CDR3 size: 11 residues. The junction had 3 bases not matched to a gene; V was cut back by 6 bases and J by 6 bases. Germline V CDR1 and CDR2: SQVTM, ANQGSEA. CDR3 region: CSVEDRDGYTF. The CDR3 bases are TGCAGCGTCGAGGACAGGGATGGCTACACCTTC. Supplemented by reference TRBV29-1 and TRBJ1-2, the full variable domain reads SAVISQKPSRDICQRGTSLTIQCQVDSQVTMMFWYRQQPGQSLTLIATANQGSEATYESGFVIDKFPISRPNLTFSTLTVSNMSPEDSSIYLCSVEDRDGYTFGSGTRLTVV.

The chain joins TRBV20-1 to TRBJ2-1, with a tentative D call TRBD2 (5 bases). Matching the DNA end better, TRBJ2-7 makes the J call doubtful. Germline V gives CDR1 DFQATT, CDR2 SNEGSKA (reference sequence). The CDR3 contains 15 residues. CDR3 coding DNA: TGCAGTGTCCGGCTAGTCGGGAAGCAACTCTACGAGCAGTACTTC. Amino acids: CSVRLVGKQLYEQYF.

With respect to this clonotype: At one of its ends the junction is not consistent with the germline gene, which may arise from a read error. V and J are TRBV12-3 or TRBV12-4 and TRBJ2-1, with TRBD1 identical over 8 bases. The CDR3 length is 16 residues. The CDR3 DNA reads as TGTGCCGGCAGGGGGCAGGCTTTATTCTCCTACAATGAGCAGTTCTTC. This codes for CAGRGQALFSYNEQFF.

CDR3 residues: CASSLTDRGRETQYF. The CDR3 bases are TGCGCCAGCAGCTTAACGGACAGGGGGCGAGAGACCCAGTACTTC. The chain recombines TRBV5-1 with TRBJ2-5; 11 bases fit TRBD1. The CDR3 sequence is 15 residues long. CDR1 and CDR2 (germline): SGHRS, YFSETQ. J lost 4 bases, V lost 2 bases, and 4 bases had no gene match.

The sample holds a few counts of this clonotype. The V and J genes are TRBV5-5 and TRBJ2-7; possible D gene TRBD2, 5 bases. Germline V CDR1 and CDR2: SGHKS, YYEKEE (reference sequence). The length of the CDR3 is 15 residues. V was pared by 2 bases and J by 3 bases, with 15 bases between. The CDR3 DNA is TGTGCCAGCAGCTTCTCTGCGGGTGACTACTACGAGCAGTACTTC. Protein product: CASSFSAGDYYEQYF. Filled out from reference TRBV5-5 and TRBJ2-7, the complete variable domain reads DAGVTQSPTHLIKTRGQQVTLRCSPISGHKSVSWYQQVLGQGPQFIFQYYEKEERGRGNFPDRFSARQFPNYSSELNVNALLLGDSALYLCASSFSAGDYYEQYFGPGTRLTVT.

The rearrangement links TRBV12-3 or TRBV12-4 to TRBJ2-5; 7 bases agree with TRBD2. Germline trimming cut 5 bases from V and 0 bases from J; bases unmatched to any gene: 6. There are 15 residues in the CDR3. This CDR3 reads CASSALGGYQETQYF. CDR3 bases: TGTGCCAGCAGTGCCCTCGGGGGGTACCAAGAGACCCAGTACTTC.

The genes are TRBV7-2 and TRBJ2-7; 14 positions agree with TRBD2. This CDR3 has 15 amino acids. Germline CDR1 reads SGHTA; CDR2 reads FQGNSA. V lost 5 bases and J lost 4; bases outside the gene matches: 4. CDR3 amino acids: CASSPRLAGGYEQYF. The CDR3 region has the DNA TGTGCCAGCAGCCCGCGACTAGCGGGAGGGTACGAGCAGTACTTC.

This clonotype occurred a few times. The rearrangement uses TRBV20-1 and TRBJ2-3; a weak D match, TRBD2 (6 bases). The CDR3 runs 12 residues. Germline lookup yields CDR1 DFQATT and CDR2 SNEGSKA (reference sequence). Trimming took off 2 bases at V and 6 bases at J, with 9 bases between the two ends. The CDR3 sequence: CSARKGRDTQYF. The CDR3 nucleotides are TGCAGTGCTAGAAAGGGGAGGGATACGCAGTATTTT.

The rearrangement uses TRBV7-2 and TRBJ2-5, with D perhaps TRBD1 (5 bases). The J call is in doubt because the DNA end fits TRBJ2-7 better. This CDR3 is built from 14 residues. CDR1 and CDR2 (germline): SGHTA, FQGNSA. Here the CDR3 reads CASSPQGDAYEQYF. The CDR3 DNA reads TGTGCCAGCAGCCCACAAGGGGATGCCTACGAGCAGTACTTC.

In DNA form, the CDR3 reads TGTGCCATCAGTGTGACAGGTGGGGATCAGCCCCAGCATTTT. Protein: CAISVTGGDQPQHF. V usage is TRBV10-3 and J usage is TRBJ1-5, with D perhaps matching TRBD1 (6 bases). The CDR3 length is 14 residues. Germline-derived CDR1 and CDR2 are ENHRY and SYGVKD. V lost 4 bases, J lost 5 bases, and 12 bases lay in between.